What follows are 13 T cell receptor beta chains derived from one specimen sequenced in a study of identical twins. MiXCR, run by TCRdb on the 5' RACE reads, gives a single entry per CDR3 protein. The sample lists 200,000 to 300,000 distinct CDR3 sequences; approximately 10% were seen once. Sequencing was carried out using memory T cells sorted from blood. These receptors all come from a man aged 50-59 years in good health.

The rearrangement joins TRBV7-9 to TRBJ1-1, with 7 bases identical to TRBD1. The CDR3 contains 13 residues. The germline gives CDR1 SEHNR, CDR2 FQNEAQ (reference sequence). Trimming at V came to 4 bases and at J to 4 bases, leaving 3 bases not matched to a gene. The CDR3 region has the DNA TGTGCCAGCAGCTCGTCAGGGGGCACTGAAGCTTTCTTT. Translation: CASSSSGGTEAFF. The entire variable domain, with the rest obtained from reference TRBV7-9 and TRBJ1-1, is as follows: DTGVSQNPRHKITKRGQNVTFRCDPISEHNRLYWYRQTLGQGPEFLTYFQNEAQLEKSRLLSDRFSAERPKGSFSTLEIQRTEQGDSAMYLCASSSSGGTEAFFGQGTRLTVV.

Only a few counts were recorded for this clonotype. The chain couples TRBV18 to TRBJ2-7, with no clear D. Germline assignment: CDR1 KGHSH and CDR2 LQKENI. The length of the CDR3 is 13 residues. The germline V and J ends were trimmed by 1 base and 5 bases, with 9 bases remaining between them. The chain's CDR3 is CASSPLRAHEQYF. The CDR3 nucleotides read TGTGCCAGCTCACCACTCCGGGCCCACGAGCAGTACTTC.

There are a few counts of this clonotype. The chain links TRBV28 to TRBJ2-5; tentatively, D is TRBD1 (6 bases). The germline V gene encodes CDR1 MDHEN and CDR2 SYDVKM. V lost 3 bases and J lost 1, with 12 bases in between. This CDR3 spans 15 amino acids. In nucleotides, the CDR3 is TGTGCCAGCAGTTTCCGCCGGGACACCCAAGAGACCCAGTACTTC. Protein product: CASSFRRDTQETQYF.

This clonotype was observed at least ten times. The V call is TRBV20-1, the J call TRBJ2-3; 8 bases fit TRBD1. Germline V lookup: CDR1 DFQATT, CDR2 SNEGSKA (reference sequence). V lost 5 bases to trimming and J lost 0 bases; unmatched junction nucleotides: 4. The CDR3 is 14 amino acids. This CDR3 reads CSARTGGSTDTQYF. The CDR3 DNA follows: TGCAGTGCTCGTACAGGGGGGAGCACAGATACGCAGTATTTT.

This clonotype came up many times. The CDR3, as DNA: TGCAGTGCTAGAGATTTCAGGGGTTCCTATAATTCACCCCTCCACTTT. Translation gives CSARDFRGSYNSPLHF. The chain joins TRBV20-1 to TRBJ1-6, with a tentative D call TRBD1 (6 bases). The CDR3 contains 16 residues. Trimming pared 0 bases from V and 1 base from J, leaving 10 bases between. Germline CDR1 DFQATT, CDR2 SNEGSKA (reference sequence).

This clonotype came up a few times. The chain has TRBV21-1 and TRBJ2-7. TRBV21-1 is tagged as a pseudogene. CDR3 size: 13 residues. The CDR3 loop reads CASYGGPTYEQYF. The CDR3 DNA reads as TGTGCCAGCTATGGCGGTCCAACCTACGAGCAGTACTTC.

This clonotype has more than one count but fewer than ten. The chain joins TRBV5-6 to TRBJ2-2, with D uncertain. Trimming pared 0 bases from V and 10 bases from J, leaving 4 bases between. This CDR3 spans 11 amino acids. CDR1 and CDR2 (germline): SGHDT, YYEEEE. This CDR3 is CASSLAQELFF. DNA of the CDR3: TGTGCCAGCAGCTTGGCCCAGGAGCTGTTTTTT.

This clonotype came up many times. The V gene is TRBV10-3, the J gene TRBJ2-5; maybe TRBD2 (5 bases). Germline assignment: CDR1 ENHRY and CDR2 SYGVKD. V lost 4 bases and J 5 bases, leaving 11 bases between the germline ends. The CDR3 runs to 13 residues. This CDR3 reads CAISGAAAETQYF. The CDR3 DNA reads TGTGCCATCAGTGGAGCGGCCGCGGAGACCCAGTACTTC.

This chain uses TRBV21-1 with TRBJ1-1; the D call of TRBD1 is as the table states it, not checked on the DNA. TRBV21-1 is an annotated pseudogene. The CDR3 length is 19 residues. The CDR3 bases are TGTGCCAGCAGCGCACGTCCGGGCCAAAGACAGGACCCTAACACTGAAGCTTTCTTT. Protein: CASSARPGQRQDPNTEAFF.

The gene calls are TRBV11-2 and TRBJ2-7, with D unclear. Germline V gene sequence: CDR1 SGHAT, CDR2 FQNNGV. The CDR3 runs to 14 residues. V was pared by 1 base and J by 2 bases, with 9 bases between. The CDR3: CASSLVAVTYEQYF. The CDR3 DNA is TGTGCCAGCAGCTTAGTGGCAGTCACCTACGAGCAGTACTTC.

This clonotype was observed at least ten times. CDR3 loop: CSARQGGFQAEQFF. The DNA for the CDR3 is TGCAGTGCTAGACAGGGAGGTTTTCAGGCTGAGCAGTTCTTC. The chain is built from TRBV20-1 and TRBJ2-1, with D possibly TRBD2 on 6 matching bases. The CDR3 spans 14 residues. Trimming pared 2 bases from V and 9 bases from J, leaving 17 bases between. Germline CDR1 is DFQATT and CDR2 is SNEGSKA (reference sequence).

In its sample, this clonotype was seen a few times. DNA for the CDR3: TGCGCCAGTTGGGATCCAGCGGGAGGGCTCGGAGATACGCAGTATTTT. Translated, it gives CASWDPAGGLGDTQYF. V usage is TRBV5-1 and J usage is TRBJ2-3; 10 bases fit TRBD2. J was trimmed by 5 bases and V by 8 bases; bases with no gene match: 14. The germline gives CDR1 SGHRS, CDR2 YFSETQ. The CDR3 runs to 16 residues.

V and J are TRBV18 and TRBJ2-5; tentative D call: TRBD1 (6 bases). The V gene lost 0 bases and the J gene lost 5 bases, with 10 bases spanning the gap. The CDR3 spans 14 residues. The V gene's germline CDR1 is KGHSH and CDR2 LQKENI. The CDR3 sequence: CASSPPSRGETQYF. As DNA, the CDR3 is TGTGCCAGCTCACCACCAAGCAGGGGCGAGACCCAGTACTTC.